This T cell receptor beta chain was captured in a study of T cell responses to AZD1222 COVID-19 vaccine. Study overall: Pooled in the analysis were second doses at about 4 or about 12 weeks.

Concerning this clone: Its antigen is as yet unknown.

The method was immunoSEQ multiplex PCR; TCRdb's version includes in-frame clones alone and lacks a portion of them. The sample contains 150,000 or so clones, about nine tenths of which appear only once. Study-level findings and limits: Of spike-specific TCRs, nearly half reportedly target regions left unmutated in variants. In all cases, repertoires were sampled only after the peak T cell response. There were mostly white British donors and more females than males, and clonal diversity was possibly underestimated.

CDR1 and CDR2 from the germline V gene are SQVTM and ANQGSEA. The V gene end was trimmed by 6 bases and the J gene end by 4 bases; junction bases not matched to a gene: 6. The CDR3 runs to 13 residues. The clonotype was recovered from an adult in good health. The rearrangement joins TRBV29-1 to TRBJ2-5; 9 bases map to TRBD1. The sequenced sample was peripheral blood, obtained on day 0 of AZD1222 vaccination. The CDR3: CSVDPGQGETQYF. CDR3 in DNA: TGCAGCGTCGACCCGGGACAGGGAGAGACCCAGTACTTC.